Presented here are 5 T cell receptor beta chains from one specimen sequenced in a study of shared clonotypes between healthy human individuals. Profiling relied on immunoSEQ multiplex PCR, and the TCRdb table lists in-frame clones only, not all of them. The data hold around 510,000 clones, with roughly 95% observed a single time. The material sequenced was naive CD4+ T cells sorted from blood. This sample's subset: CD45RA+ positively selected. The origin of the receptors is a woman in her twenties or thirties in good health.

The J gene is TRBJ2-3, the V gene TRBV11-2, with 9 bases lining up with TRBD2. The CDR3 length is 17 residues. V shed 9 bases, J shed 0 bases, and the junction held 13 bases outside the gene matches. The germline gives CDR1 SGHAT, CDR2 FQNNGV. The CDR3 here is CASRGGEAGGSTDTQYF. In nucleotides, the CDR3 is TGTGCCAGTCGAGGGGGGGAAGCGGGAGGAAGCACAGATACGCAGTATTTT.

This clone has just a few counts. The rearrangement links TRBV4-1 to TRBJ1-5, with unresolved D. The CDR3 spans 14 residues. From germline, CDR1 is MGHRA and CDR2 YSYEKL. Trimming shortened V by 1 base and J by 7 bases, and 11 bases separated the two germline ends. CDR3 sequence reads: CASSQVALYQPQHF. CDR3 DNA: TGCGCCAGCAGCCAAGTGGCCCTTTACCAGCCCCAGCATTTT.

The chain links TRBV5-5 to TRBJ2-7, with TRBD2 matching 10 bases. This CDR3 spans 15 amino acids. Germline V gives CDR1 SGHKS, CDR2 YYEKEE (reference sequence). V dropped 3 bases and J dropped 0; count of bases not matched to a gene: 3. The DNA of the CDR3 is TGTGCCAGCAGCTGGACTAGCGGATTCTCCTACGAGCAGTACTTC. This codes for CASSWTSGFSYEQYF.

This clone has just one count. The J gene is TRBJ2-5, the V gene TRBV19; D remains unclear. The CDR3 length is 13 residues. Trimming shortened V by 3 bases and J by 4 bases, and 9 bases separated the two germline ends. Germline CDR1 and CDR2: LNHDA and SQIVND (reference sequence). The CDR3 DNA reads TGTGCCAGTAGTATGGCTACCCCAGAGACCCAGTACTTC. Encoded protein: CASSMATPETQYF.

The rearrangement links TRBV7-2 to TRBJ2-7, with D perhaps matching TRBD1 or TRBD2 (5 bases each). The CDR3 totals 13 residues. The V end lost 4 bases, the J end lost 7 bases, and 14 bases lay between the germline ends. The V gene's germline CDR1 is SGHTA and CDR2 FQGNSA. The DNA of the CDR3 is TGTGCCAGCAGCTCATGGGGGATGGGGGAGCAGTACTTC. Amino acids: CASSSWGMGEQYF.